This T cell receptor beta chain was identified in a study of T-cell memory formation after mild COVID-19 (TCRdb year 2021). For context, the study as a whole: Most TCR sequence clusters were specific to one of the two donors. In a couple of donors, T-cell clones that expanded and contracted after mild COVID-19 were tracked by sequencing TCRalpha and TCRbeta repertoires over time. Two young, previously healthy adult volunteers, one female and one male, were included in the cohort. General conclusions and limits of the study: Contracting CD4+ clones appeared mostly in the CM and EM memory subsets, whereas CD8+ clones were enriched in EMRA. Only a couple of mild cases were covered by the study, and larger cohorts that include severe cases with pre-infection samples were considered necessary. Some responding clones were detected in pre-infection memory, suggesting pre-existing cross-reactive memory T cells joined the SARS-CoV-2 response. Clones that contracted from day 15 to 85 showed balanced CD4/CD8 phenotypes, whereas a second wave of clones that expanded from day 15 to 37 leaned towards CD4+. Whether the second-wave clones peaking on day 37 were SARS-CoV-2 specific was not confirmed.

Sequencing was performed on an Illumina NovaSeq 6000. Using 5'RACE with constant-segment primers, TCRalpha and TCRbeta cDNA libraries were constructed, with sample barcodes and unique molecular identifiers added in the process. RNA was extracted from every sample with Trizol reagent. The libraries were amplified in two PCR steps, and the second step added a second sample barcode and Illumina TruSeq adapters. Sequencing of libraries was performed on an Illumina NovaSeq with 2 x 150 bp paired-end reads. In the paper's pipeline: With migec v1.2.7, reads were demultiplexed and then collapsed into UMI-guided consensus sequences. Using mixcr v2.1.11, the UMI consensuses were aligned to TRA and TRB V and J templates and assembled into clonotypes. A clonotype was counted as expanded or contracted only if both edgeR and NoisET called the change significant, with noise models trained on biological replicates. For edgeR calls, the cutoffs were a false discovery rate-adjusted p below 0.01 and a log2 fold-change threshold of 1. As an exploratory analysis of dynamics, PCA with hierarchical clustering was applied to max-normalized trajectories of the 1000 most abundant clonotypes. The CD4 or CD8 phenotype of responding clones was assigned using the separately sequenced CD4+ and CD8+ repertoires. TCRdb passed the public sequencing reads through fastp at Q25 and MiXCR, retaining productive beta sequences. CDR3 protein duplicates are merged, each entry listing the most common genes and DNA. The V and J calls here are based on TCRdb, not the publication. The sample table contains fewer than 700,000 distinct CDR3 sequences; only one count was recorded for 20% to 25% of them. The ten largest clones capture approximately 8% of the sample.

Regarding this clonotype: This clone's antigen is unknown. Base-call qualities are not available, and no considerably larger clone is one nucleotide away.

Ficoll-Paque density gradient centrifugation was used to isolate PBMCs. The cysteine opens and the phenylalanine closes a CDR3 of 15 amino acids. Only the CDR3 portion is preserved as DNA: 45 bases, with reading frame beginning at the first base. Via the germline V gene, CDR1 is MNHEY and CDR2 SVGEGT. Deletion took 4 bases off V and 1 base off J, with a span of 13 bases between the germline ends. The TCR was taken from an adult woman who had mild COVID-19 (a few samples of this study predate the infection). The sample titles of this study are shuffled in the database, so cell type and time point are left out; the donor was told from shared clones. Sequencing was performed on PBMCs or a T cell subset sorted from them (not recorded which). The sequence is built from TRBV6-2 or TRBV6-3 and TRBJ2-5; a weak D assignment points to TRBD1 (6 bases agree). The encoded CDR3 is CASSSRTATQETQYF. The DNA is as follows: TGTGCCAGCAGTTCTCGGACAGCGACCCAAGAGACCCAGTACTTC.